These 10 T cell receptor beta chains were sequenced from one sample in a study of cytomegalovirus exposure and HLA in healthy donors. In the PCR, 60 Vbeta and 13 Jbeta primers were used. Clones were read by immunoSEQ multiplex PCR, and TCRdb kept only the in-frame ones, dropping some. The table records around 150,000 clones, approximately 79% of them present only once. The sequenced material came from PBMCs. These receptor sequences come from a human donor in good health.

The chain couples TRBV2 to TRBJ2-3, with a possible D match to TRBD1 (6 bases). Per germline, CDR1 SNHLY and CDR2 FYNNEI. The CDR3 is 14 amino acids. The V and J ends lost 5 bases and 3 bases respectively, with 12 bases between them. The chain's CDR3 is CASSKQGTTDTQYF. The CDR3 nucleotides are TGTGCCAGCAGTAAGCAGGGGACGACAGATACGCAGTATTTT.

Note on this clone: The same CDR3 also results from other DNA sequences found in this sample. The genes are TRBV5-1 and TRBJ2-3; 9 bases agree with TRBD2. The CDR3 covers 15 residues. J was trimmed by 4 bases and V by 2 bases; bases with no gene match: 5. Per germline, CDR1 SGHRS and CDR2 YFSETQ. The CDR3 spells CASSLAGGRADTQYF. DNA of the CDR3: TGCGCCAGCAGCTTAGCGGGGGGCAGGGCAGATACGCAGTATTTT.

The chain carries TRBV11-2 and TRBJ2-2; D might be TRBD1 (5 bases). Germline loops: CDR1 SGHAT, CDR2 FQNNGV. The CDR3 sequence is 14 residues long. Trimming pared 7 bases from V and 1 base from J, leaving 10 bases between. DNA of the CDR3: TGTGCCAGCACCGCCGACAGGAACACCGGGGAGCTGTTTTTT. Translating it yields CASTADRNTGELFF.

V is TRBV9 and J is TRBJ1-2; TRBD1 agrees at 11 bases. CDR1 SGDLS and CDR2 YYNGEE come from the germline V gene. The length of the CDR3 is 15 residues. Unmatched junction bases numbered 4, after V lost 4 bases and J lost 2 bases. This CDR3 reads CASSSRDRGNYGYTF. CDR3 nucleotide sequence: TGTGCCAGCAGCTCCAGGGACAGGGGGAACTATGGCTACACCTTC.

J is TRBJ2-3 and V is TRBV7-8, with a tentative D call TRBD2 (7 bases). The CDR3 runs 16 residues. Trimming cost V 1 base and J 2 bases, with 13 bases left between them. The germline V gene encodes CDR1 SGHVS and CDR2 FQNEAQ. The CDR3 loop is CASSLVLRGPTDTQYF. The CDR3 DNA sequence: TGTGCCAGCAGCTTAGTCTTGCGGGGGCCCACAGATACGCAGTATTTT. Full variable domain (rest looked up from reference TRBV7-8 and TRBJ2-3): GAGVSQSPRYKVAKRGQDVALRCDPISGHVSLFWYQQALGQGPEFLTYFQNEAQLDKSGLPSDRFFAERPEGSVSTLKIQRTQQEDSAVYLCASSLVLRGPTDTQYFGPGTRLTVL.

The genes are TRBV6-5 and TRBJ1-2; D gene unclear. V was cut by 5 bases and J by 6 bases, with 4 bases left in between. The CDR3 sequence is 10 residues long. Germline CDR1 is MNHEY and CDR2 is SVGAGI. CDR3 in DNA: TGTGCCAGCAGTACGGATGGCTACACCTTC. This encodes CASSTDGYTF.

The rearrangement uses TRBV5-6 and TRBJ2-7; 9 bases are shared with TRBD1. The CDR3 contains 15 residues. J lost 7 bases, V lost 2 bases, and 10 bases had no gene match. Germline CDR1 reads SGHDT; CDR2 reads YYEEEE. The CDR3 region has the DNA TGTGCCAGCAGCTTCTACCCGGGACAGGGACGGGAGCAGTACTTC. Translated, it gives CASSFYPGQGREQYF.

The CDR3 DNA follows: TGTGCCAGCAGCATCTCCGGGACAGGGGGCGATGGCTACACCTTC. As protein: CASSISGTGGDGYTF. The chain recombines TRBV7-2 with TRBJ1-2; 12 positions match TRBD1. The CDR3 contains 15 residues. J lost 6 bases, V lost 5 bases, and 7 bases had no gene match. Germline CDR1 is SGHTA and CDR2 is FQGNSA.

The rearrangement joins TRBV12-5 to TRBJ2-2; TRBD2 agrees at 7 bases. Per germline, CDR1 LGHNT and CDR2 FRNRAP. This CDR3 has 17 residues. Trimming removed 3 bases from V and 0 bases from J; junction bases left unmatched: 7. The CDR3 sequence: CASGFPKGGANTGELFF. CDR3 sequence (DNA): TGTGCTAGTGGTTTCCCCAAGGGAGGGGCGAACACCGGGGAGCTGTTTTTT.

This sequence joins TRBV7-9 and TRBJ2-1; TRBD2 aligns across 7 bases. The CDR3 runs to 15 residues. From germline, CDR1 is SEHNR and CDR2 FQNEAQ (reference sequence). With 1 base clipped from V and 8 bases from J, the junction kept 8 bases outside the gene matches. CDR3 sequence reads: CASSLEQTSSYEQFF. Here the CDR3 DNA reads TGTGCCAGCAGCTTAGAGCAGACTAGCAGCTATGAGCAGTTCTTC.